The sample holds many counts of the clone carrying this T cell receptor beta chain. TCRdb reprocessed the 5' RACE reads via MiXCR and lists one record per CDR3 protein. The sample holds more than 70,000 distinct CDR3 sequences, about 9.4% seen once. The entry originates in a study of neurological immune-mediated disorders. The time point here: longitudinal time-point 1 (baseline). Unsorted libraries were prepared from 2 million PBMCs held at -80 C. The CDR3 is 14 amino acids. Unmatched junction bases numbered 19, after V lost 9 bases and J lost 15 bases. The V gene's germline CDR1 is KGHDR and CDR2 SFDVKD.

The sample taken for sequencing was PBMCs. The V gene is TRBV24-1, the J gene TRBJ2-1, with 7 bases identical to TRBD2. The receptor was isolated from a man younger than 45 in good health. The CDR3 reads CATGFWAGVFRWFF. Written as DNA, the CDR3 is TGTGCCACCGGCTTTTGGGCGGGAGTGTTCCGTTGGTTCTTC.